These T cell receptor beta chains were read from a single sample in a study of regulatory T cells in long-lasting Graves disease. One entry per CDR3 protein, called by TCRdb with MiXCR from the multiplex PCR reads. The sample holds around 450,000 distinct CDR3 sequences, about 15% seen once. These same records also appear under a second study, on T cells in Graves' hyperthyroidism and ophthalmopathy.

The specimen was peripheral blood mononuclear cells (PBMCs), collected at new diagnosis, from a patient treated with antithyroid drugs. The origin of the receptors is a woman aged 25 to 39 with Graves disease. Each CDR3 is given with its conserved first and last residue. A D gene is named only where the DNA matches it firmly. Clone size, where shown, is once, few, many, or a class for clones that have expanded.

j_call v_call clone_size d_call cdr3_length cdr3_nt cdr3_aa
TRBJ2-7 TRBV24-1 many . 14 TGTGCCACCAGTGGGGGACAAGAAATCTACGAGCAGTACTTC CATSGGQEIYEQYF
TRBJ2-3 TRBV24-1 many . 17 TGTGCCACCAGTGAACAACCGGGACAATCCCCCACAGATACGCAGTATTTT CATSEQPGQSPTDTQYF
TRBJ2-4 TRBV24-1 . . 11 TGTGCCACCAGTAAGGAAAACATTCAGTACTTC CATSKENIQYF
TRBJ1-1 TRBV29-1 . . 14 TGCAGCGTTGTACTCGGGAACCTGAACACTGAAGCTTTCTTT CSVVLGNLNTEAFF
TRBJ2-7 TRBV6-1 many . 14 TGTGCCAGCAGTGAAGGGGCGGAGATCTACGAGCAGTACTTC CASSEGAEIYEQYF
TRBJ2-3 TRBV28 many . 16 TGTGCCAGCACCGAACATGGGAGTCTTAGCACAGATACGCAGTATTTT CASTEHGSLSTDTQYF
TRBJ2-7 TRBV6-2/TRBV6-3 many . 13 TGTGCCAGCAGTTCAAACAGGAACTACGAGCAGTACTTC CASSSNRNYEQYF
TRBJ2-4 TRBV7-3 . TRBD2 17 TGTGCCAGCAGCTTAAGGGAGGGCGGGGGTGCCAAAAACATTCAGTACTTC CASSLREGGGAKNIQYF
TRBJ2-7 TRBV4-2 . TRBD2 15 TGTGCCAGCAGCCACGGGACTAGCGGGGCCTACGAGCAGTACTTC CASSHGTSGAYEQYF
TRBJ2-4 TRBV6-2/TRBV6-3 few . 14 TGTGCCAGCAGTTTGACTGCAGCCAAAAACATTCAGTACTTC CASSLTAAKNIQYF
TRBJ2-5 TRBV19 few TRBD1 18 TGTGCCAGTAGTCCGAAGGCGGGCTCGACAGGGAGAAGAGAGACCCAGTACTTC CASSPKAGSTGRRETQYF
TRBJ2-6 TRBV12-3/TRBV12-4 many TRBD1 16 TGTGCCAGCATGACAGGGGCTCAGTCTGGGGCCAACGTCCTGACTTTC CASMTGAQSGANVLTF
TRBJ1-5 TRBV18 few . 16 TGTGCCAGCTCACCAAATCCGAGGGCTTTAAAGCAGCCCCAGCATTTT CASSPNPRALKQPQHF
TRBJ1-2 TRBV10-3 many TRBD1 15 TGTGCCATCAGTCCAGGGGGTCAAACTAACTATGGCTACACCTTC CAISPGGQTNYGYTF
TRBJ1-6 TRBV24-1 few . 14 TGTGCCACCAGTGACGGACAGTTGAATTCACCCCTCCACTTT CATSDGQLNSPLHF
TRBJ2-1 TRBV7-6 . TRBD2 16 TGTGCCAGCAGCCAGTCCGGGACTAGCGGGAGCAATGAGCAGTTCTTC CASSQSGTSGSNEQFF
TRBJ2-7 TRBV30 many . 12 TGTGCCTGTCGTTGGAGGGAATACGAGCAGTACTTC CACRWREYEQYF
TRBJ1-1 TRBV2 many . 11 TGTGCCAGGGGGGACATCACTGAAGCTTTCTTT CARGDITEAFF
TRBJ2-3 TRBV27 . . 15 TGTGCCAGCAGTCCCAGCATTTCTTACACAGATACGCAGTATTTT CASSPSISYTDTQYF
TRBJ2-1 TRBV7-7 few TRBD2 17 TGTGCCAGCAGCCCCCGACCGGGACTAGCGGGAGGGGATGAGCAGTTCTTC CASSPRPGLAGGDEQFF
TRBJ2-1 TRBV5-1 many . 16 TGCGCCAGCAGCTTGGTCGGAGCAAGCTCCTACAATGAGCAGTTCTTC CASSLVGASSYNEQFF
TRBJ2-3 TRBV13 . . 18 TGTGCCAGCAGCTCGCACCCAACGTTCTCGCGAAACACAGATACGCAGTATTTT CASSSHPTFSRNTDTQYF
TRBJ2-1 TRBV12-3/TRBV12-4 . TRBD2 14 TGTGCCAGCATCCCGACTAGCGGTTACAATGAGCAGTTCTTC CASIPTSGYNEQFF
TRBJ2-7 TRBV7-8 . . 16 TGTGCCAGCAGCCCAAGAAAGGGGGGCGAACCCTACGAGCAGTACTTC CASSPRKGGEPYEQYF
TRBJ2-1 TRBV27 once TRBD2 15 TGTGCCAGCAGTGTAGAGCGGGAGGCCTCGAATGAGCAGTTCTTC CASSVEREASNEQFF
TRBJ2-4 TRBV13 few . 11 TGTGCCAGCCTCGGCAAAAACATTCAGTACTTC CASLGKNIQYF
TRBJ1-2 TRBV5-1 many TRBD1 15 TGCGCCAGCAGCTCGCTCGGGACAGGGGGCGATGGCTACACCTTC CASSSLGTGGDGYTF
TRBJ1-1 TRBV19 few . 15 TGTGCCAGTAGTATAGGTGCAGGGCTGCTCACTGAAGCTTTCTTT CASSIGAGLLTEAFF
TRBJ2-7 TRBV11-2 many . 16 TGTGCCAGCAGCATCGACCTTGGGGACTCCTCCTACGAGCAGTACTTC CASSIDLGDSSYEQYF
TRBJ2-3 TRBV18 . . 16 TGTGCCAGCTCACCCCAGAGCACAACTAGCACAGATACGCAGTATTTT CASSPQSTTSTDTQYF
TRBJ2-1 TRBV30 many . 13 TGTGCCTGGAGTGTAACGGGGGACAATGAGCAGTTCTTC CAWSVTGDNEQFF
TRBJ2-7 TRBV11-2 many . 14 TGTGCCAGCAGCTTCGGGGGGACAGCCTACGAGCAGTACTTC CASSFGGTAYEQYF
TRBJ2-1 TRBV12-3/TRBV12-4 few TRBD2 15 TGTGCCAGCAGTTGGACTAGCGGGAGGGCCGGCGAGCAGTTCTTC CASSWTSGRAGEQFF